The 25 T cell receptor beta chains given below trace back to one sample, sequenced in a study of blood T cell repertoires in COVID-19 (dated by TCRdb to between 2020 and 2021). Libraries came from the immunoSEQ multiplex PCR assay. Sourced from immuneACCESS, this table was stored by TCRdb with only in-frame sequences that have V and J called. A share of the clones is absent; for the studies checked, an unresolved V gene accounts for under half, and the remainder has no known explanation. The sample contains some 260,000 clones, 60% to 75% of them found a single time. About 3.5% of the sample rests with the top ten. Sequencing used peripheral blood. All receptors come from a woman at least 80 years old with acute or convalescent COVID-19.

This chain connects TRBV27 to TRBJ1-3, with D uncertain. CDR1 and CDR2 (germline): MNHEY, SMNVEV (reference sequence). Trimming cost V 3 bases and J 0 bases, with 15 bases left between them. The CDR3 is made up of 17 amino acids. The CDR3 nucleotides read TGTGCCAGCAGTTTGAGAGGGTTCCCCAGCTCTGGAAACACCATATATTTT. Amino acid sequence: CASSLRGFPSSGNTIYF.

The chain uses TRBV11-2 and TRBJ2-5, with 11 bases aligning to TRBD2. The V gene end was trimmed by 2 bases and the J gene end by 7 bases; junction bases not matched to a gene: 12. CDR1 SGHAT and CDR2 FQNNGV come from the germline V gene. This CDR3 contains 17 residues. CDR3 region: CASSLQLAGGGLGTQYF. The CDR3 DNA reads as TGTGCCAGCAGCTTACAGCTAGCGGGAGGAGGATTGGGGACCCAGTACTTC.

The V gene is TRBV18, the J gene TRBJ2-7, with D possibly being TRBD1 (6 bases). Per the germline V gene, CDR1 is KGHSH and CDR2 is LQKENI. V lost 2 bases to trimming and J lost 6 bases, with 11 bases between them. CDR3 size: 13 residues. The CDR3 here is CASSPDRSGEQYF. The CDR3 nucleotides read TGTGCCAGCTCACCAGACAGGTCCGGCGAGCAGTACTTC.

In this sample, this clone turned up a few times. The V and J genes are TRBV24-1 and TRBJ2-2, with 9 bases fitting TRBD1. This CDR3 has 16 residues. The junction had 6 bases not matched to a gene; V was cut back by 3 bases and J by 5 bases. CDR1 and CDR2 (germline): KGHDR, SFDVKD. As DNA, the CDR3 is TGTGCCACCAGTGATGGGAGACAGGGGGGGACCGGGGAGCTGTTTTTT. Translation: CATSDGRQGGTGELFF.

CDR3 residues: CASSVGRGTEAFF. As DNA, the CDR3 is TGTGCCAGCAGTGTAGGTAGGGGCACTGAAGCTTTCTTT. The chain carries TRBV25-1 and TRBJ1-1, with a weak D call TRBD1 (5 bases). The CDR3 runs to 13 residues. Germline values: CDR1 MGHDK, CDR2 SYGVNS. Trimming stripped 4 bases from V and 4 bases from J, with 10 bases between.

The rearrangement uses TRBV18 and TRBJ1-6, with 7 bases lining up with TRBD1. CDR1 is KGHSH, CDR2 LQKENI, per germline. Germline trimming cut 5 bases from V and 8 bases from J; bases unmatched to any gene: 3. This CDR3 contains 13 residues. CDR3 sequence: CASSLDRDSPLHF. CDR3 coding DNA: TGTGCCAGCTCATTAGACAGGGATTCACCCCTCCACTTT. Complete variable domain (other parts from reference TRBV18 and TRBJ1-6): NAGVMQNPRHLVRRRGQEARLRCSPMKGHSHVYWYRQLPEEGLKFMVYLQKENIIDESGMPKERFSAEFPKEGPSILRIQQVVRGDSAAYFCASSLDRDSPLHFGNGTRLTVT.

This clone has just a few counts. This rearrangement joins TRBV5-1 to TRBJ2-1; 9 nucleotides agree with TRBD2. The germline V gene encodes CDR1 SGHRS and CDR2 YFSETQ. The CDR3 totals 14 residues. J was trimmed by 9 bases and V by 6 bases; bases with no gene match: 10. The CDR3 DNA follows: TGCGCCAGCAACCCTAGCGGGAATAAAGGTGAGCAGTTCTTC. This gives the protein CASNPSGNKGEQFF. The full variable domain, rest sourced from reference TRBV5-1 and TRBJ2-1, is KAGVTQTPRYLIKTRGQQVTLSCSPISGHRSVSWYQQTPGQGLQFLFEYFSETQRNKGNFPGRFSGRQFSNSRSEMNVSTLELGDSALYLCASNPSGNKGEQFFGPGTRLTVL.

The chain links TRBV19 to TRBJ1-2; D not resolved. Trimming stripped 5 bases from V and 3 bases from J, with 13 bases between. From germline, CDR1 is LNHDA and CDR2 SQIVND (reference sequence). The CDR3 is 14 amino acids. The CDR3 sequence is CASSPRVGDYGYTF. Written as DNA, the CDR3 is TGTGCCAGTAGTCCGAGGGTGGGTGACTATGGCTACACCTTC.

The chain carries TRBV6-5 and TRBJ1-2; D may be TRBD1 (5 bases). The germline CDR1 and CDR2 sequences are MNHEY and SVGAGI. Trimming stripped 6 bases from V and 8 bases from J, with 13 bases between. The CDR3 is 12 amino acids. The CDR3 is CASRARVSGYTF. The CDR3 DNA reads as TGTGCCAGCAGGGCCAGGGTAAGCGGCTACACCTTC.

This clone was recorded a few times. Other DNA sequences in this sample translate to the same CDR3. V is TRBV7-2 and J is TRBJ1-2, with D maybe TRBD1 (5 bases). Germline loops: CDR1 SGHTA, CDR2 FQGNSA. This CDR3 is built from 15 residues. Deletions cut 0 bases from V and 2 bases from J, with 10 bases between. The CDR3 region is CASSLAGGANYGYTF. In DNA form, the CDR3 reads TGTGCCAGCAGCTTAGCGGGAGGGGCGAACTATGGCTACACCTTC.

The V call is TRBV6-2 or TRBV6-3, the J call TRBJ1-5; D unresolved. The germline V and J ends were trimmed by 5 bases and 4 bases, with 12 bases remaining between them. The germline V gene has CDR1 MNHEY and CDR2 SVGEGT. The CDR3 has 14 residues. The CDR3 reads CASSALGENQPQHF. As DNA, the CDR3 is TGTGCCAGCAGTGCCCTCGGGGAAAATCAGCCCCAGCATTTT.

The chain is built from TRBV5-4 and TRBJ2-3, with D possibly matching TRBD1 (5 bases). Germline V gene sequence: CDR1 SGHNT, CDR2 YYREEE (reference sequence). The CDR3 extends over 18 amino acids. V was shortened by 0 bases and J by 0 bases, with 17 bases between the two germline ends. The CDR3 reads CASSLALWGSFSTDTQYF. CDR3 nucleotides: TGTGCCAGCAGCTTGGCGTTGTGGGGCTCCTTTAGCACAGATACGCAGTATTTT. Together with reference TRBV5-4 and TRBJ2-3, the CDR3 gives the full variable domain: ETGVTQSPTHLIKTRGQQVTLRCSSQSGHNTVSWYQQALGQGPQFIFQYYREEENGRGNFPPRFSGLQFPNYSSELNVNALELDDSALYLCASSLALWGSFSTDTQYFGPGTRLTVL.

The rearrangement uses TRBV27 and TRBJ2-2; 8 bases are a match to TRBD1. With 4 bases clipped from V and 0 bases from J, the junction kept 4 bases outside the gene matches. The germline V gene encodes CDR1 MNHEY and CDR2 SMNVEV (reference sequence). The CDR3 contains 16 residues. The chain's CDR3 is CASSSYRGTNTGELFF. The CDR3 DNA is TGTGCCAGCAGTTCCTACAGGGGGACGAACACCGGGGAGCTGTTTTTT.

J is TRBJ2-6 and V is TRBV19, with D possibly TRBD1 on 5 matching bases. Germline V gene sequence: CDR1 LNHDA, CDR2 SQIVND (reference sequence). The CDR3 consists of 16 residues. Trimming cost V 3 bases and J 1 base, with 10 bases left between them. This chain's CDR3 is CASSITQGSGANVLTF. CDR3 sequence (DNA): TGTGCCAGTAGTATTACCCAGGGATCTGGGGCCAACGTCCTGACTTTC.

This chain links TRBV2 with TRBJ2-7, with 8 bases that match TRBD2. V lost 11 bases and J lost 3; bases outside the gene matches: 9. The CDR3 sequence is 13 residues long. Looked up from germline, CDR1 is SNHLY and CDR2 is FYNNEI. The CDR3 DNA reads TGTGCCGGGCGCGGGGGGCCCTACTACGAGCAGTACTTC. It encodes CAGRGGPYYEQYF.

The CDR3 region is CASHAGRSYTEAFF. Written as DNA, the CDR3 is TGTGCCAGCCACGCGGGGAGGTCTTACACTGAAGCTTTCTTT. The J gene is TRBJ1-1, the V gene TRBV7-9; D is undetermined. V was cut by 8 bases and J by 3 bases, with 16 bases left in between. This CDR3 spans 14 amino acids. CDR1 is SEHNR and CDR2 is FQNEAQ in the germline V gene (reference sequence).

This rearrangement joins TRBV3-1 (or the pseudogene TRBV3-2) to TRBJ1-4; 10 positions agree with TRBD1. This CDR3 has 14 amino acids. V gave up 4 bases and J gave up 11 bases; unmatched junction bases: 7. The germline V gene has CDR1 LGHDT and CDR2 YNNKEL (reference sequence). CDR3 in DNA: TGTGCCAGCAGCCGGACCGGGACAGGGGAGAAACTGTTTTTT. Translation gives CASSRTGTGEKLFF.

The table lists this clone with a count of one. CDR3 nucleotides: TGTGCCAGCAATGCGGCCCTCCGGGCTGGAAACACCATATATTTT. Translation gives CASNAALRAGNTIYF. This sequence joins TRBV6-5 and TRBJ1-3; D is ambiguous. CDR1 MNHEY and CDR2 SVGAGI come from the germline V gene. The CDR3 is 15 amino acids. V dropped 7 bases and J dropped 2 bases, with 15 bases sitting between them.

This clone has only a few counts. The V gene is TRBV29-1, the J gene TRBJ1-5; possibly TRBD1 for D (6 bases). V shed 4 bases and J shed 4 bases, with 14 bases lying between them. CDR1 and CDR2 from the germline V gene are SQVTM and ANQGSEA. The CDR3 spans 14 residues. The CDR3 bases are TGCAGCGTTGGTCCGGACGGACAGAATCAGCCCCAGCATTTT. The encoded protein is CSVGPDGQNQPQHF.

This clone was seen more than once but under ten times. The chain couples TRBV3-1 (or the pseudogene TRBV3-2) to TRBJ2-7, with D tentatively TRBD2 (6 bases). CDR1 and CDR2 from the germline V gene are LGHDT and YNNKEL (reference sequence). Trimming shortened V by 1 base and J by 7 bases, and 8 bases separated the two germline ends. There are 12 residues in the CDR3. The CDR3 sequence: CASSQVAAEQYF. The DNA for the CDR3 is TGTGCCAGCAGCCAAGTAGCGGCAGAGCAGTACTTC.

The V gene is TRBV2, the J gene TRBJ2-6; 7 positions match TRBD2. The V segment lost 6 bases and the J segment 0 bases; nucleotides outside the gene matches: 11. CDR3 size: 18 residues. Germline CDR1 SNHLY, CDR2 FYNNEI. The CDR3 sequence is CASSRGRELRSGANVLTF. Here the CDR3 DNA reads TGTGCCAGCAGCAGAGGGAGGGAGCTACGCTCTGGGGCCAACGTCCTGACTTTC.

V gene TRBV27 combines with J gene TRBJ2-3; TRBD2 matches 9 bases. V lost 6 bases, J lost 7 bases, and 14 bases stayed unmatched. Germline V gene data show CDR1 as MNHEY and CDR2 as SMNVEV (reference sequence). This CDR3 region has 16 residues. CDR3 in DNA: TGTGCCAGCAGCCGGGGGGGGACTAGCCTATCTTATACGCAGTATTTT. It translates to CASSRGGTSLSYTQYF.

CDR3 in DNA: TGTGCCAGTAGACAAGAGGGGACAGGGGATAACAATGAGCAGTTCTTC. As protein: CASRQEGTGDNNEQFF. V is TRBV19 and J is TRBJ2-1; 10 bases agree with TRBD1. The CDR3 covers 16 residues. Germline loops: CDR1 LNHDA, CDR2 SQIVND (reference sequence). With 6 bases clipped from V and 5 bases from J, the junction kept 10 bases outside the gene matches.

The chain joins TRBV18 to TRBJ1-1; D is undetermined. Germline values: CDR1 KGHSH, CDR2 LQKENI. CDR3 length: 14 residues. The ends were cut back, 3 bases at V and 0 bases at J, with 8 bases in the middle. This CDR3 reads CASSPQQLNTEAFF. CDR3 nucleotides: TGTGCCAGCTCACCTCAACAGTTGAACACTGAAGCTTTCTTT.

This clone was seen a few times. The CDR3 protein is CASSLGQSAYEQYF. In DNA form, the CDR3 reads TGTGCCAGCAGCTTGGGACAGTCCGCCTACGAGCAGTACTTC. V and J are TRBV5-6 and TRBJ2-7, with D perhaps matching TRBD1 (5 bases). The V gene lost 0 bases and the J gene lost 2 bases, with 9 bases spanning the gap. The germline V gene has CDR1 SGHDT and CDR2 YYEEEE. The CDR3 loop spans 14 amino acids. Drawing the rest from reference TRBV5-6 and TRBJ2-7, the complete variable domain is DAGVTQSPTHLIKTRGQQVTLRCSPKSGHDTVSWYQQALGQGPQFIFQYYEEEERQRGNFPDRFSGHQFPNYSSELNVNALLLGDSALYLCASSLGQSAYEQYFGPGTRLTVT.